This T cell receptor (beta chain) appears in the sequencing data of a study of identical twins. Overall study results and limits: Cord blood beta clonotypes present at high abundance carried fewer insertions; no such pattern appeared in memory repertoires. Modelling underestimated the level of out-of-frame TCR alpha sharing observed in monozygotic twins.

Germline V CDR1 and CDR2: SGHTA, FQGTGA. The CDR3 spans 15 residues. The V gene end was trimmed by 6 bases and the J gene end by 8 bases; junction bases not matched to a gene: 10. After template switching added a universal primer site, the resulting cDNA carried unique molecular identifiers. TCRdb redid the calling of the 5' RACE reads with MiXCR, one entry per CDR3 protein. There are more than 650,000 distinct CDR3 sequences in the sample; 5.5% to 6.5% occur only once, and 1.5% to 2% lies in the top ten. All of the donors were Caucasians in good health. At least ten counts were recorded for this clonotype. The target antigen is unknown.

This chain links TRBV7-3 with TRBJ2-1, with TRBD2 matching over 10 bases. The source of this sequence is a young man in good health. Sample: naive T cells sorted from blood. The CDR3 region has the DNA TGTGCCAGCAGGGAGTCGGCTAGCGGGAGCCATGAGCAGTTCTTC. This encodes CASRESASGSHEQFF.